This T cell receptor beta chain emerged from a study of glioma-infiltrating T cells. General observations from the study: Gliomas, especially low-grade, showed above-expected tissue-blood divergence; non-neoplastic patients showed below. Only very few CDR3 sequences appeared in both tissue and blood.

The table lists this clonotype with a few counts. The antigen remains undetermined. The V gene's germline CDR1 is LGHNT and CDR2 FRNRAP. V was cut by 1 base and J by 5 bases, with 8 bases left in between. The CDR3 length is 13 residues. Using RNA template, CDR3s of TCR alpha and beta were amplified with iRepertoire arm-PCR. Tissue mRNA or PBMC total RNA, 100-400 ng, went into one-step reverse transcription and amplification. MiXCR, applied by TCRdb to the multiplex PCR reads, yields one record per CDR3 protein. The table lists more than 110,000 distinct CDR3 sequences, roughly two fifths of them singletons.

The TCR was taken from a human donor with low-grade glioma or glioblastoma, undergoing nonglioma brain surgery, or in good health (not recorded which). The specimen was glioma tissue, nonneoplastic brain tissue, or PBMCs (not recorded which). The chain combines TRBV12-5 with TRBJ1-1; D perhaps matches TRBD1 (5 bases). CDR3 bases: TGTGCTAGTGGTTTGGGGGGGGGGACTGAAGCTTTCTTT. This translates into CASGLGGGTEAFF.